These 19 T cell receptor beta chains were sequenced from one sample in a study of T-cell memory formation after mild COVID-19. TCRdb called the 5' RACE reads again in MiXCR, with one record for every CDR3 protein. The repertoire holds around 470,000 distinct CDR3 sequences, about 20% seen once, with approximately 8.4% in the top ten. The sequenced sample consisted of PBMCs or a T cell subset sorted from them (not recorded which). All receptors derive from an adult woman who had mild COVID-19 (a few samples of this study predate the infection). Cell type and time point are not known.

This clonotype has at least ten counts. The chain links TRBV20-1 to TRBJ1-5; D is uncertain. Germline lookup yields CDR1 DFQATT and CDR2 SNEGSKA (reference sequence). The CDR3 totals 15 residues. V was pared by 0 bases and J by 2 bases, with 11 bases between. The CDR3 reads CSAREGNQGNQPQHF. CDR3 bases: TGCAGTGCTAGAGAGGGCAACCAAGGCAATCAGCCCCAGCATTTT.

In DNA, the CDR3 is TGCGCCATTCGAGGAGTGGGGCAGCCCCAGCATTTT. Its translation: CAIRGVGQPQHF. The gene calls are TRBV5-1 and TRBJ1-5; no definite D call. Trimming took 9 bases from V and 7 from J, leaving 14 bases between them. Looked up from germline, CDR1 is SGHRS and CDR2 is YFSETQ. The CDR3 extends over 12 amino acids.

This clonotype occurred a few times. The chain recombines TRBV6-6 with TRBJ2-7, with 8 bases identical to TRBD1. CDR3 length equals 14 residues. The germline CDR1 and CDR2 sequences are MNHNY and SVGAGI (reference sequence). Trimming at V came to 8 bases and at J to 3 bases, leaving 9 bases not matched to a gene. The CDR3 loop is CASGPDRVGYEQYF. DNA of the CDR3: TGTGCCAGCGGCCCGGACAGGGTGGGCTACGAGCAGTACTTC.

The chain carries TRBV12-3 or TRBV12-4 and TRBJ1-2; D remains ambiguous. V dropped 5 bases and J dropped 1 base, with 5 bases sitting between them. The CDR3 covers 12 residues. The CDR3 DNA reads TGTGCCAGCAGTCAGGTTAACTATGGCTACACCTTC. It encodes CASSQVNYGYTF.

This clonotype has more than one count but fewer than ten. The chain carries TRBV12-3 or TRBV12-4 and TRBJ2-7; 14 positions agree with TRBD2. Trimming at V came to 4 bases and at J to 4 bases, leaving 6 bases not matched to a gene. The CDR3 has 16 amino acids. The CDR3 region has the DNA TGTGCCAGCAGTTCCGGACTAGCGGGGGGAGATTACGAGCAGTACTTC. It yields the protein CASSSGLAGGDYEQYF.

This clonotype was found a few times. This chain links TRBV14 with TRBJ2-2; a weak D match, TRBD2 (6 bases). The V gene lost 6 bases and the J gene lost 2 bases, with 10 bases spanning the gap. The V gene's germline CDR1 is SGHDN and CDR2 FVKESK. The CDR3 loop spans 14 amino acids. The CDR3 sequence is CASRRLVNTGELFF. The CDR3 DNA sequence: TGTGCCAGCAGGAGACTAGTTAACACCGGGGAGCTGTTTTTT.

The chain links TRBV10-3 to TRBJ2-7; TRBD1 agrees at 8 bases. The CDR3 is 14 residues long. The junction had 10 bases not matched to a gene; V was cut back by 8 bases and J by 4 bases. In germline, CDR1 is ENHRY, CDR2 SYGVKD. In DNA, the CDR3 is TGTGCCATCGGGCGACAGGGGACCCTTTACGAGCAGTACTTC. Translated, it gives CAIGRQGTLYEQYF.

This clonotype turned up a few times. The chain uses TRBV15 and TRBJ2-7; the match to TRBD1 covers 8 bases. Germline lookup yields CDR1 LNHNV and CDR2 YYDKDF (reference sequence). V trimming: 4 bases; J trimming: 4 bases; junction bases outside the gene matches: 3. This CDR3 spans 13 amino acids. CDR3 loop: CATSTNRGYEQYF. The DNA for the CDR3 is TGTGCCACCAGCACTAACAGGGGGTACGAGCAGTACTTC.

This clonotype was counted a few times. The V call is TRBV4-3, the J call TRBJ1-2; D is perhaps TRBD1 (5 bases). V dropped 1 base and J dropped 7 bases, with 22 bases sitting between them. This CDR3 is built from 17 residues. Germline V gene sequence: CDR1 LGHNA, CDR2 YSLEER. The CDR3 region has the DNA TGCGCCAGCAGCCAAGTGGTAACAGGCCCGACCCGCCGTGGCTACACCTTC. Its translation is CASSQVVTGPTRRGYTF.

The rearrangement joins TRBV7-8 to TRBJ1-2; a possible D gene is TRBD1 (6 bases). V lost 5 bases and J lost 2, with 21 bases in between. This CDR3 region has 17 residues. Germline V gene data show CDR1 as SGHVS and CDR2 as FQNEAQ. Written as DNA, the CDR3 is TGTGCCAGCAGCGAGGGGACAATCTCTGGGGGCAACTATGGCTACACCTTC. Protein sequence: CASSEGTISGGNYGYTF.

The chain links TRBV5-1 to TRBJ1-1; D is perhaps TRBD1 (5 bases). The germline V and J ends were trimmed by 3 bases and 2 bases, with 11 bases remaining between them. CDR1 is SGHRS, CDR2 YFSETQ, per germline. The CDR3 loop spans 14 amino acids. DNA of the CDR3: TGCGCCAGCAGCTCGGGGGTCGGCAACACTGAAGCTTTCTTT. This codes for CASSSGVGNTEAFF.

This clonotype was observed a few times. The CDR3 reads CASSVRAEPHNEQFF. DNA for the CDR3: TGTGCCAGCAGCGTTAGAGCGGAGCCGCACAATGAGCAGTTCTTC. The rearrangement links TRBV6-4 to TRBJ2-1; perhaps TRBD2 as D (5 bases). The CDR3 contains 15 residues. The V gene's germline CDR1 is MRHNA and CDR2 SNTAGT. Trimming took off 6 bases at V and 5 bases at J, with 17 bases between the two ends.

This clonotype was observed at least ten times. CDR3 amino acids: CATSRGRDRGADEQFF. The CDR3 DNA reads as TGTGCCACCAGCAGAGGACGGGACAGGGGGGCCGATGAGCAGTTCTTC. This chain links TRBV15 with TRBJ2-1; TRBD1 agrees at 11 bases. This CDR3 region has 16 residues. With 1 base clipped from V and 8 bases from J, the junction kept 7 bases outside the gene matches. In germline, CDR1 is LNHNV, CDR2 YYDKDF (reference sequence).

This clonotype was found a few times. The CDR3 nucleotides read TGCGCCAGCAGCCAACTAACGGGAGGGCGCCACATTCAGTACTTC. Protein sequence: CASSQLTGGRHIQYF. This chain uses TRBV4-3 with TRBJ2-4, with 8 bases lining up with TRBD2. This CDR3 has 15 amino acids. Germline V gene data show CDR1 as LGHNA and CDR2 as YSLEER. V lost 2 bases to trimming and J lost 8 bases; unmatched junction nucleotides: 8.

This clonotype was counted only a few times. V and J are TRBV20-1 and TRBJ1-5; D not certain. Germline V gene data show CDR1 as DFQATT and CDR2 as SNEGSKA (reference sequence). CDR3 size: 14 residues. V was clipped by 1 base and J by 1 base, with 8 bases between them. In DNA, the CDR3 is TGCAGTGCTAGAGTGGGAGGGAGCAATCAGCCCCAGCATTTT. This translates into CSARVGGSNQPQHF.

This rearrangement joins TRBV20-1 to TRBJ2-2; 9 bases are a match to TRBD2. V trimming: 1 base; J trimming: 3 bases; junction bases outside the gene matches: 12. The CDR3 sequence is 18 residues long. From germline, CDR1 is DFQATT and CDR2 SNEGSKA (reference sequence). The CDR3 DNA sequence: TGCAGTGCTAGAGCAAGTCCTAGCGGGGTACTGGACACCGGGGAGCTGTTTTTT. This gives the protein CSARASPSGVLDTGELFF.

This clonotype appeared many times. The V and J genes are TRBV24-1 and TRBJ2-5, with 10 bases aligning to TRBD1. CDR1 is KGHDR and CDR2 is SFDVKD in the germline V gene. The CDR3 has 15 amino acids. With V trimmed by 5 bases and J by 3 bases, 5 bases remained unmatched. The CDR3 bases are TGTGCCACCAGTGGACAGGGGGCAGTGGAAGAGACCCAGTACTTC. It specifies CATSGQGAVEETQYF.

This chain joins TRBV6-6 and TRBJ2-7; perhaps TRBD2 as D (6 bases). This CDR3 contains 15 residues. Germline values: CDR1 MNHNY, CDR2 SVGAGI (reference sequence). Trimming pared 7 bases from V and 1 base from J, leaving 17 bases between. The CDR3 bases are TGTGCCAGCACTTTCTTGGATAGCGGATCCTACGAGCAGTACTTC. Its translation is CASTFLDSGSYEQYF.

This clonotype was observed a handful of times. Without the conserved terminal phenylalanine or tryptophan, this CDR3 likely stems from a read error. The V call is TRBV19, the J call TRBJ2-3; possible D gene TRBD2, 5 bases. The CDR3 runs 16 residues. Germline CDR1 and CDR2: LNHDA and SQIVND (reference sequence). The CDR3 here is CASSSLREYPTDTQYL. The CDR3 nucleotides read TGTGCCAGCAGTTCGTTGAGGGAGTACCCCACAGATACCCAGTATCTT.